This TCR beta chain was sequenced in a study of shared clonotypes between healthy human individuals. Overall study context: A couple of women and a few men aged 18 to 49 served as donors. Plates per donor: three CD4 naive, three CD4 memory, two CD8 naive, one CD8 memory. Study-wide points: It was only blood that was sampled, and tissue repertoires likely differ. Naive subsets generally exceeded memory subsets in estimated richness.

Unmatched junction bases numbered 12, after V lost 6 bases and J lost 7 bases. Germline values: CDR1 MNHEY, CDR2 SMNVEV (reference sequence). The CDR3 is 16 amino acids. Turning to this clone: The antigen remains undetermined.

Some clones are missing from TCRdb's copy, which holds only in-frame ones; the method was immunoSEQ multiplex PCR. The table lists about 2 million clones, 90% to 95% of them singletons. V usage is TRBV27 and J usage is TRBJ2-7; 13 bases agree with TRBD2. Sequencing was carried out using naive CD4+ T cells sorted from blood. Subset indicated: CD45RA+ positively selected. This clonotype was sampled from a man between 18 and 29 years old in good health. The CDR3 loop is CASRLGTSGITTEQYF. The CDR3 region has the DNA TGTGCCAGCAGGTTGGGGACTAGCGGGATCACAACTGAGCAGTACTTC.